A single sample gave rise to the 17 T cell receptor beta chains below, sequenced in a study of CD8 T cells in ankylosing spondylitis. TCRdb called the 5' RACE reads again in MiXCR, with one record for every CDR3 protein. Of 400,000 to 450,000 distinct CDR3 sequences listed, 17% are singletons. Whole-study findings and limits: Typical of ankylosing spondylitis blood, it appeared, was a TCR beta motif of about eight highly homologous variants.

No antigens are known for them. Input material: blood, either unsorted or a sorted T cell fraction (not recorded which). All receptors derive from a male donor with ankylosing spondylitis.

This chain links TRBV5-1 with TRBJ1-1; no reliable D call. The CDR3 is 15 residues long. Germline V gene lookup returns CDR1 SGHRS and CDR2 YFSETQ. V shed 0 bases and J shed 2 bases, with 11 bases lying between them. The CDR3 nucleotides read TGCGCCAGCAGCTTGGGATCTGGGATTAACACTGAAGCTTTCTTT. Its translation: CASSLGSGINTEAFF.

The chain recombines TRBV20-1 with TRBJ1-2; 10 bases map to TRBD1. The CDR3 covers 14 residues. Germline V CDR1 and CDR2: DFQATT, SNEGSKA (reference sequence). Unmatched junction bases numbered 5, after V lost 3 bases and J lost 4 bases. CDR3 region: CSASGTGVIYGYTF. CDR3 bases: TGCAGTGCTAGCGGGACAGGGGTAATCTATGGCTACACCTTC.

This clonotype was counted ten times or more. V and J are TRBV12-3 or TRBV12-4 and TRBJ1-2; D is uncertain. Trimming pared 6 bases from V and 8 bases from J, leaving 13 bases between. This CDR3 region has 12 residues. CDR3 DNA sequence: TGTGCCAGCAGCCGTACTAGAGGGGGCTACACCTTC. Protein: CASSRTRGGYTF.

This clonotype was observed a handful of times. DNA of the CDR3: TGTGCCAGCAACTCGGGGGGGCTAGCCAAAAACATTCAGTACTTC. This translates into CASNSGGLAKNIQYF. V usage is TRBV7-2 and J usage is TRBJ2-4; 8 bases are shared with TRBD2. After removal of 7 bases from V and 0 bases from J, the junction contained 5 bases not matched to a gene. CDR1 and CDR2 from the germline V gene are SGHTA and FQGNSA. The CDR3 runs 15 residues.

The V gene is TRBV28, the J gene TRBJ2-7; 9 bases map to TRBD1. Germline loops: CDR1 MDHEN, CDR2 SYDVKM. V was clipped by 5 bases and J by 4 bases; unmatched bases: 9. This CDR3 has 15 amino acids. The CDR3 coding sequence is TGTGCCAGCAGTCTAGGGGGACAGGGTGGGTACGAGCAGTACTTC. Protein product: CASSLGGQGGYEQYF.

This clonotype was counted only a few times. The genes are TRBV7-6 and TRBJ2-1; 13 bases match TRBD2. CDR1 is SGHVS and CDR2 is FNYEAQ in the germline V gene. This CDR3 is built from 16 residues. J lost 8 bases, V lost 5 bases, and 9 bases had no gene match. CDR3 amino acids: CASSEELAGGPHEQFF. The CDR3 nucleotides are TGTGCCAGCAGCGAGGAACTAGCGGGGGGGCCCCATGAGCAGTTCTTC.

The V call is TRBV12-3 or TRBV12-4, the J call TRBJ2-1; 7 bases map to TRBD1. The CDR3 length is 15 residues. The trim removed 5 bases at V and 4 bases at J, leaving 8 bases unmatched. The CDR3 sequence: CASSEGQLSYNEQFF. CDR3 coding DNA: TGTGCCAGCAGTGAGGGACAGCTATCTTACAATGAGCAGTTCTTC.

V is TRBV4-1 and J is TRBJ2-2; D gene uncertain. CDR1 and CDR2 from the germline V gene are MGHRA and YSYEKL. The CDR3 is 14 residues long. Trimming cost V 0 bases and J 1 base, with 3 bases left between them. CDR3 bases: TGCGCCAGCAGCCAAGATGGGAACACCGGGGAGCTGTTTTTT. Translation: CASSQDGNTGELFF.

This clonotype was counted only a few times. V and J are TRBV12-3 or TRBV12-4 and TRBJ1-5; tentative D call: TRBD1 (5 bases). CDR3 length: 16 residues. V gave up 9 bases and J gave up 2 bases, with 20 bases separating them. The CDR3 region has the DNA TGTGCCAGTTCCAAGGGGCGCTTGGTAGGCAATCAGCCCCAGCATTTT. Protein sequence: CASSKGRLVGNQPQHF.

Comment on this clonotype: At one end the junction does not follow the germline gene, possibly because of a read error. This rearrangement joins TRBV5-1 to TRBJ1-1, with D hard to call. CDR3 length: 18 residues. The V gene's germline CDR1 is SGHRS and CDR2 YFSETQ. CDR3 DNA sequence: TGCACCAGCAGTCGGATTTTTGAAGGCCGAACTTCGAACACTGAAGCTTTCTTT. Amino acid sequence: CTSSRIFEGRTSNTEAFF.

This chain connects TRBV5-1 to TRBJ2-3; D is possibly TRBD1 (7 bases). This CDR3 contains 17 residues. The germline CDR1 and CDR2 sequences are SGHRS and YFSETQ. V gave up 0 bases and J gave up 0 bases, with 14 bases separating them. CDR3 DNA sequence: TGCGCCAGCAGCTTGGCCCAGGGGGGCCATAGCACAGATACGCAGTATTTT. Translating gives CASSLAQGGHSTDTQYF.

Ten or more counts support this clonotype. The chain employs TRBV12-3 or TRBV12-4 and TRBJ2-5, with D perhaps TRBD1 or TRBD2 (5 bases each). The CDR3 sequence is 13 residues long. Trimming removed 4 bases from V and 5 bases from J, with 11 bases in between. CDR3 amino acids: CASSSGTAETQYF. The CDR3 coding sequence is TGTGCCAGCAGTTCAGGGACCGCGGAGACCCAGTACTTC.

The rearrangement links TRBV4-2 to TRBJ1-2; tentative D call: TRBD1 (6 bases). V was shortened by 1 base and J by 2 bases, with 11 bases between the two germline ends. The CDR3 sequence is 15 residues long. In germline, CDR1 is LGHNA, CDR2 YNFKEQ. The CDR3 nucleotides are TGTGCCAGCAGCCAAGGGGACACCAAAAACTATGGCTACACCTTC. Its translation is CASSQGDTKNYGYTF.

This sequence joins TRBV25-1 and TRBJ2-7; 10 positions agree with TRBD1. Germline V gene data show CDR1 as MGHDK and CDR2 as SYGVNS. The CDR3 has 12 amino acids. After removal of 8 bases from V and 5 bases from J, the junction contained 3 bases not matched to a gene. The CDR3 here is CASRDRGHEQYF. The CDR3 DNA sequence: TGTGCCAGCCGGGACAGGGGCCACGAGCAGTACTTC.

This clonotype came up many times. The rearrangement links TRBV20-1 to TRBJ2-1, with 7 bases lining up with TRBD2. The CDR3 is 15 residues long. Germline CDR1 and CDR2: DFQATT and SNEGSKA (reference sequence). V lost 0 bases and J lost 6; bases outside the gene matches: 8. The chain's CDR3 is CSAREFKTSRNEQFF. The CDR3 nucleotides are TGCAGTGCTAGAGAATTTAAGACTAGCCGCAATGAGCAGTTCTTC.

This clonotype was observed many times. The CDR3 region is CASSLEPRNYGYTF. In nucleotides, the CDR3 is TGCGCCAGCAGCTTGGAACCCAGGAACTATGGCTACACCTTC. The J gene is TRBJ1-2, the V gene TRBV5-1; D ambiguous. Germline V gives CDR1 SGHRS, CDR2 YFSETQ. The CDR3 has 14 residues. V was pared by 0 bases and J by 2 bases, with 8 bases between.

The V gene is TRBV9, the J gene TRBJ1-3, with 8 nucleotides matching TRBD1. The germline CDR1 and CDR2 sequences are SGDLS and YYNGEE. The CDR3 consists of 18 residues. The junction had 12 bases not matched to a gene; V was cut back by 3 bases and J by 1 base. The CDR3: CASSGTTGEYISGNTIYF. The CDR3 DNA is TGTGCCAGCAGCGGGACGACAGGGGAGTATATATCTGGAAACACCATATATTTT. Full variable domain (remainder filled in from reference TRBV9 and TRBJ1-3): DSGVTQTPKHLITATGQRVTLRCSPRSGDLSVYWYQQSLDQGLQFLIQYYNGEERAKGNILERFSAQQFPDLHSELNLSSLELGDSALYFCASSGTTGEYISGNTIYFGEGSWLTVV.